This T cell receptor beta chain derives from a study of response to subunit inactivated influenza vaccine. Germline V gene sequence: CDR1 SEHNR, CDR2 FQNEAQ (reference sequence). The germline V and J ends were trimmed by 6 bases and 0 bases, with 8 bases remaining between them. The CDR3 extends over 13 amino acids. Regarding the study as a whole: Each seasonal influenza vaccination recruits few new T cells, the authors suggested.

This clonotype was recorded at least ten times. The antigen remains unidentified. Via MiXCR, TCRdb re-called the RT-PCR reads, giving one row per CDR3 protein. Among about 780,000 distinct CDR3 sequences listed, 15% to 20% were seen once. The receptor was derived from a man aged 50-59 years who received an inactivated influenza vaccine. The sequenced sample was PBMCs from blood, obtained more than 4 days after vaccination. This rearrangement joins TRBV7-9 to TRBJ1-1, with D unclear. The CDR3 reads CASSLTLNTEAFF. CDR3 DNA sequence: TGTGCCAGCAGTTTGACACTGAACACTGAAGCTTTCTTT.